This T cell receptor beta chain was obtained from a study of blood T cell repertoires in COVID-19. Whole-study context: Both acute and convalescent COVID-19 samples were obtained from the United States, Italy and Spain. Sample material is recorded as cDNA or gDNA derived from T cells, B-cell-depleted T cells, or PBMCs.

Original processing notes: Counts of nucleated cells, estimated from reference gene primer amplification, were obtained. Sequencing used immunoSEQ multiplex PCR; TCRdb keeps in-frame clones, though not all of them. V and J calls and clone size are those listed in that table; D and trimming were worked out from the DNA. The data contain some 250,000 clones, 85% to 90% of them seen just once; the ten biggest clones take up 0.99%. The CDR3 totals 15 residues. From germline, CDR1 is SEHNR and CDR2 FQNEAQ (reference sequence). V lost 3 bases, J lost 5 bases, and 14 bases lay in between. Sequenced: peripheral blood. The origin of this receptor is a woman between 40 and 55 years old who had recovered from COVID-19. The chain is built from TRBV7-9 and TRBJ2-1; tentatively, D is TRBD1 (5 bases). CDR3 sequence reads: CASSFARVGDNEQFF. The CDR3 region has the DNA TGTGCCAGCAGCTTCGCCAGGGTTGGGGACAATGAGCAGTTCTTC.